The present entry profiles one T cell receptor beta chain with its context. The sample is drawn from a study of blood T cell repertoires in COVID-19. Per the original methods: Quantification of nucleated cells was approximated via reference gene primer amplification. Only in-frame clones appear in the TCRdb table, and some are missing; sequencing was by immunoSEQ multiplex PCR. V and J calls and clone size are given by that table; D and trimming were obtained from the DNA. Of roughly 670,000 clones listed, about 87% are singletons. The germline gives CDR1 SGHDT, CDR2 YYEEEE. V was clipped by 4 bases and J by 5 bases; unmatched bases: 5. This CDR3 contains 14 residues.

The sequencing sample was made of peripheral blood. The V call is TRBV5-6, the J call TRBJ2-2; 7 bases match TRBD1. This TCR came from a woman aged 18-30 years with acute or convalescent COVID-19. CDR3 protein: CASSPGQLTGELFF. CDR3 in DNA: TGTGCCAGCAGCCCGGGACAGTTGACCGGGGAGCTGTTTTTT. The complete variable domain, with remaining parts taken from reference TRBV5-6 and TRBJ2-2, reads DAGVTQSPTHLIKTRGQQVTLRCSPKSGHDTVSWYQQALGQGPQFIFQYYEEEERQRGNFPDRFSGHQFPNYSSELNVNALLLGDSALYLCASSPGQLTGELFFGEGSRLTVL.